Listed below are T cell receptor beta chains from one sample, sequenced in a study of multiple sclerosis patients with progressive multifocal leukoencephalopathy. Sequencing was performed with immunoSEQ multiplex PCR; in TCRdb, only in-frame clones are kept and a portion is missing. The sample includes approximately 27,000 clones, about 88% of them seen just once. The sequencing input was PBMCs. These receptors were obtained from a human donor with multiple sclerosis. Each CDR3 is given with its conserved first and last residue. Each record gives: J gene, D gene, V gene, clone size, CDR3 protein, CDR3 DNA. D genes are given only for firm matches. Clone size appears in some rows only: once, few, many, or a class for an expanded clone.

j_call: TRBJ1-2
d_call: .
v_call: TRBV27
clone_size: .
cdr3_aa: CASSLSHTAHYGYTF
cdr3_nt: TGTGCCAGCAGTTTATCGCATACCGCCCACTATGGCTACACCTTC

j_call: TRBJ1-1
d_call: TRBD1
v_call: TRBV19
clone_size: once
cdr3_aa: CASSRFGRGPEAFF
cdr3_nt: TGTGCCAGTAGTAGGTTTGGCAGGGGGCCTGAAGCTTTCTTT

j_call: TRBJ2-2
d_call: .
v_call: TRBV28
clone_size: .
cdr3_aa: CASSFGRGRTGELFF
cdr3_nt: TGTGCCAGCAGTTTCGGCAGGGGACGGACCGGGGAGCTGTTTTTT

j_call: TRBJ1-5
d_call: .
v_call: TRBV5-8
clone_size: .
cdr3_aa: CASSLFNQPQHF
cdr3_nt: TGTGCCAGCAGCTTGTTCAATCAGCCCCAGCATTTT

j_call: TRBJ2-7
d_call: TRBD1
v_call: TRBV5-4
clone_size: .
cdr3_aa: CASSPGQGRASSYEQYF
cdr3_nt: TGTGCCAGCAGCCCCGGACAGGGGAGGGCTTCCTCCTACGAGCAGTACTTC

j_call: TRBJ1-1
d_call: .
v_call: TRBV7-2
clone_size: .
cdr3_aa: CASSKDRGSWSFAFF
cdr3_nt: TGTGCCAGCAGCAAGGACAGAGGGTCTTGGAGTTTCGCTTTCTTT

j_call: TRBJ1-4
d_call: .
v_call: TRBV6-5
clone_size: .
cdr3_aa: CASSLPGGGNEKLFF
cdr3_nt: TGTGCCAGCAGTCTACCGGGAGGAGGCAATGAAAAACTGTTTTTT

j_call: TRBJ1-2
d_call: TRBD1
v_call: TRBV7-2
clone_size: .
cdr3_aa: CASTIDSWGQGYGYTF
cdr3_nt: TGTGCCAGCACCATTGATTCGTGGGGACAGGGGTATGGCTACACCTTC

j_call: TRBJ2-7
d_call: TRBD1
v_call: TRBV11-2
clone_size: .
cdr3_aa: CASSTGTGAFYEQYF
cdr3_nt: TGTGCCAGCAGCACCGGGACAGGCGCTTTCTACGAGCAGTACTTC

j_call: TRBJ2-7
d_call: .
v_call: TRBV2
clone_size: once
cdr3_aa: CASSRPGQSSYEQYF
cdr3_nt: TGTGCCAGCAGCCGCCCGGGACAAAGCTCCTACGAGCAGTACTTC

j_call: TRBJ1-4
d_call: .
v_call: TRBV7-9
clone_size: few
cdr3_aa: CASSPAGIEYEKLFF
cdr3_nt: TGTGCCAGCAGTCCCGCGGGAATTGAATATGAAAAACTGTTTTTT

j_call: TRBJ1-5
d_call: .
v_call: TRBV4-3
clone_size: .
cdr3_aa: CASSQEWAGGEPQHF
cdr3_nt: TGCGCCAGCAGCCAAGAGTGGGCGGGAGGCGAGCCCCAGCATTTT

j_call: TRBJ1-1
d_call: TRBD1
v_call: TRBV19
clone_size: .
cdr3_aa: CASILQGADTEAFF
cdr3_nt: TGTGCCAGTATTCTACAGGGGGCCGACACTGAAGCTTTCTTT

j_call: TRBJ2-1
d_call: .
v_call: TRBV27
clone_size: .
cdr3_aa: CASSSSGRSSYNEQFF
cdr3_nt: TGTGCCAGCAGTTCCTCGGGACGTAGCTCCTACAATGAGCAGTTCTTC

j_call: TRBJ2-5
d_call: .
v_call: TRBV4-1
clone_size: .
cdr3_aa: CASSQETAVQETQYF
cdr3_nt: TGCGCCAGCAGCCAAGAAACGGCCGTCCAAGAGACCCAGTACTTC

j_call: TRBJ2-7
d_call: .
v_call: TRBV7-9
clone_size: .
cdr3_aa: CASTPSASPSYEQYF
cdr3_nt: TGTGCCAGCACTCCATCGGCCTCACCCTCCTACGAGCAGTACTTC

j_call: TRBJ2-5
d_call: .
v_call: TRBV5-1
clone_size: once
cdr3_aa: CASSSNPRGLKETQYF
cdr3_nt: TGCGCCAGCAGCTCAAACCCTAGGGGTTTAAAAGAGACCCAGTACTTC

j_call: TRBJ2-5
d_call: .
v_call: TRBV4-3
clone_size: .
cdr3_aa: CASSHEPGHNQETQYF
cdr3_nt: TGCGCCAGCAGCCACGAACCGGGACACAACCAAGAGACCCAGTACTTC

j_call: TRBJ2-7
d_call: .
v_call: TRBV10-3
clone_size: .
cdr3_aa: CAISEVDHEQYF
cdr3_nt: TGTGCCATCAGTGAGGTGGACCACGAGCAGTACTTC

j_call: TRBJ2-5
d_call: .
v_call: TRBV27
clone_size: few
cdr3_aa: CASSLFRGSQETQYF
cdr3_nt: TGTGCCAGCAGTTTATTTCGGGGGTCTCAAGAGACCCAGTACTTC

j_call: TRBJ1-5
d_call: .
v_call: TRBV11-2
clone_size: .
cdr3_aa: CASSLGLSQPQHF
cdr3_nt: TGTGCCAGCAGCTTAGGATTGAGCCAGCCCCAGCATTTT

j_call: TRBJ2-7
d_call: .
v_call: TRBV6-5
clone_size: once
cdr3_aa: CASSYSNGGYEQYF
cdr3_nt: TGTGCCAGCAGTTACTCGAATGGGGGTTACGAGCAGTACTTC

j_call: TRBJ1-1
d_call: .
v_call: TRBV2
clone_size: .
cdr3_aa: CASTFNTEAFF
cdr3_nt: TGTGCCAGCACTTTTAACACTGAAGCTTTCTTT

j_call: TRBJ2-1
d_call: TRBD2
v_call: TRBV7-7
clone_size: .
cdr3_aa: CASSLRSSGGLNEQFF
cdr3_nt: TGTGCTAGCAGCTTGAGGTCTAGCGGGGGGTTAAATGAGCAGTTCTTC

j_call: TRBJ1-2
d_call: TRBD1
v_call: TRBV5-6
clone_size: .
cdr3_aa: CASSLPTGDGYTF
cdr3_nt: TGTGCCAGCAGCTTACCGACAGGGGATGGCTACACCTTC

j_call: TRBJ2-5
d_call: .
v_call: TRBV4-1
clone_size: .
cdr3_aa: CASSQEPGKETQYF
cdr3_nt: TGCGCCAGCAGCCAAGAACCAGGGAAAGAGACCCAGTACTTC

j_call: TRBJ1-1
d_call: TRBD1
v_call: TRBV18
clone_size: .
cdr3_aa: CASSPWTGGLNTEAFF
cdr3_nt: TGTGCCAGCTCTCCTTGGACAGGGGGTTTGAACACTGAAGCTTTCTTT

j_call: TRBJ1-4
d_call: TRBD1
v_call: TRBV19
clone_size: .
cdr3_aa: CASTVQGSGEKLFF
cdr3_nt: TGTGCCAGTACCGTACAGGGGAGCGGAGAAAAACTGTTTTTT

j_call: TRBJ2-5
d_call: TRBD1
v_call: TRBV11-2
clone_size: .
cdr3_aa: CASSPADRWETQYF
cdr3_nt: TGTGCCAGCAGCCCCGCGGACAGGTGGGAGACCCAGTACTTC

j_call: TRBJ1-1
d_call: .
v_call: TRBV2
clone_size: .
cdr3_aa: CASRGGRGNTEAFF
cdr3_nt: TGTGCCAGCAGGGGAGGGCGAGGGAACACTGAAGCTTTCTTT

j_call: TRBJ1-2
d_call: .
v_call: TRBV6-5
clone_size: .
cdr3_aa: CASISTSNYGYTF
cdr3_nt: TGTGCCAGCATTTCCACCTCTAACTATGGCTACACCTTC

j_call: TRBJ1-5
d_call: .
v_call: TRBV6-5
clone_size: .
cdr3_aa: CASSYGGGSQPQHF
cdr3_nt: TGTGCCAGCAGTTACGGAGGTGGTAGTCAGCCCCAGCATTTT

j_call: TRBJ2-1
d_call: TRBD2
v_call: TRBV10-3
clone_size: once
cdr3_aa: CASGASGGRGDEQFF
cdr3_nt: TGTGCCAGTGGGGCTAGCGGGGGGCGCGGTGATGAGCAGTTCTTC

j_call: TRBJ2-3
d_call: .
v_call: TRBV11-3
clone_size: .
cdr3_aa: CASSLASGTQYF
cdr3_nt: TGTGCCAGCAGCTTAGCCAGCGGTACGCAGTATTTT

j_call: TRBJ2-3
d_call: .
v_call: TRBV4-1
clone_size: .
cdr3_aa: CASSQELSSNTDTQYF
cdr3_nt: TGCGCCAGCAGCCAAGAGCTATCATCCAACACAGATACGCAGTATTTT

j_call: TRBJ1-1
d_call: .
v_call: TRBV7-6
clone_size: .
cdr3_aa: CASSSTDWLEAFF
cdr3_nt: TGTGCCAGCAGCTCGACAGATTGGCTAGAAGCTTTCTTT

j_call: TRBJ2-3
d_call: .
v_call: TRBV9
clone_size: .
cdr3_aa: CASSVVGSSDTQYF
cdr3_nt: TGTGCCAGCAGCGTAGTGGGCTCCTCAGATACGCAGTATTTT

j_call: TRBJ1-2
d_call: .
v_call: TRBV19
clone_size: .
cdr3_aa: CASSIPQEIYTF
cdr3_nt: TGTGCCAGTAGTATACCCCAGGAAATCTACACCTTC

j_call: TRBJ2-2
d_call: .
v_call: TRBV6-6
clone_size: .
cdr3_aa: CASSYYPGGELFF
cdr3_nt: TGTGCCAGCAGTTACTACCCAGGCGGGGAGCTGTTTTTT

j_call: TRBJ1-2
d_call: .
v_call: TRBV6-8
clone_size: .
cdr3_aa: CASSYRSREKEDYGYTF
cdr3_nt: TGTGCCAGCAGTTACCGGTCTCGGGAAAAGGAGGACTATGGCTACACCTTC

j_call: TRBJ1-2
d_call: .
v_call: TRBV6-1
clone_size: .
cdr3_aa: CASTREGRPNYGYTF
cdr3_nt: TGTGCCAGCACTCGGGAGGGACGGCCAAACTATGGCTACACCTTC

j_call: TRBJ2-2
d_call: TRBD1
v_call: TRBV7-9
clone_size: .
cdr3_aa: CASSLGTGAGELFF
cdr3_nt: TGTGCCAGCAGCTTAGGGACAGGGGCCGGGGAGCTGTTTTTT

j_call: TRBJ2-3
d_call: .
v_call: TRBV10-1
clone_size: .
cdr3_aa: CASSDGSTDTQYF
cdr3_nt: TGCGCCAGCAGTGACGGCAGCACAGATACGCAGTATTTT

j_call: TRBJ2-5
d_call: .
v_call: TRBV4-3
clone_size: .
cdr3_aa: CASSPDAGERVQETQYF
cdr3_nt: TGCGCCAGCAGCCCCGACGCCGGAGAACGGGTACAAGAGACCCAGTACTTC

j_call: TRBJ1-5
d_call: .
v_call: TRBV19
clone_size: .
cdr3_aa: CASSTLQEMGNQPQHF
cdr3_nt: TGTGCCAGTAGTACTCTACAGGAGATGGGCAATCAGCCCCAGCATTTT

j_call: TRBJ1-1
d_call: .
v_call: TRBV23-1
clone_size: .
cdr3_aa: CASSPKGGAVDEGTEAFF
cdr3_nt: TGCGCCAGCAGTCCAAAGGGGGGGGCGGTGGATGAGGGCACTGAAGCTTTCTTT

j_call: TRBJ2-7
d_call: .
v_call: TRBV18
clone_size: once
cdr3_aa: CASSPEYTGAHEQYF
cdr3_nt: TGTGCCAGCTCGCCAGAATATACGGGGGCCCACGAGCAGTACTTC

j_call: TRBJ2-3
d_call: .
v_call: TRBV7-9
clone_size: once
cdr3_aa: CASSLAEGPTQYF
cdr3_nt: TGTGCCAGCAGCTTAGCGGAAGGCCCTACGCAGTATTTT

j_call: TRBJ1-1
d_call: .
v_call: TRBV27
clone_size: .
cdr3_aa: CASSFLTENTEAFF
cdr3_nt: TGTGCCAGCAGTTTTCTGACAGAGAACACTGAAGCTTTCTTT

j_call: TRBJ1-4
d_call: TRBD1
v_call: TRBV9
clone_size: .
cdr3_aa: CASSVSQGEKLFF
cdr3_nt: TGTGCCAGCAGCGTAAGTCAGGGGGAGAAACTGTTTTTT

j_call: TRBJ1-2
d_call: TRBD1
v_call: TRBV4-1
clone_size: few
cdr3_aa: CASSLTGGVIYGYTF
cdr3_nt: TGCGCCAGCAGCCTCACAGGGGGTGTAATCTATGGCTACACCTTC

j_call: TRBJ2-2
d_call: .
v_call: TRBV19
clone_size: .
cdr3_aa: CASSIGVRGNTGELFF
cdr3_nt: TGTGCCAGTAGTATAGGAGTCAGGGGGAACACCGGGGAGCTGTTTTTT

j_call: TRBJ2-3
d_call: TRBD2
v_call: TRBV7-3
clone_size: .
cdr3_aa: CASSLRRGGPISTDTQYF
cdr3_nt: TGTGCCAGCAGCCTCCGGCGGGGGGGCCCCATAAGCACAGATACGCAGTATTTT

j_call: TRBJ2-3
d_call: TRBD2
v_call: TRBV4-3
clone_size: .
cdr3_aa: CASSPGPIAGGHYTQYF
cdr3_nt: TGCGCCAGCAGCCCCGGGCCAATAGCGGGGGGACATTATACGCAGTATTTT

j_call: TRBJ2-1
d_call: .
v_call: TRBV4-2
clone_size: .
cdr3_aa: CASSLQAPGNEQFF
cdr3_nt: TGTGCCAGCAGCCTTCAGGCTCCGGGCAATGAGCAGTTCTTC

j_call: TRBJ1-1
d_call: TRBD1
v_call: TRBV27
clone_size: .
cdr3_aa: CASSVRDRAGTEAFF
cdr3_nt: TGTGCCAGCAGTGTAAGGGACAGGGCGGGGACTGAAGCTTTCTTT